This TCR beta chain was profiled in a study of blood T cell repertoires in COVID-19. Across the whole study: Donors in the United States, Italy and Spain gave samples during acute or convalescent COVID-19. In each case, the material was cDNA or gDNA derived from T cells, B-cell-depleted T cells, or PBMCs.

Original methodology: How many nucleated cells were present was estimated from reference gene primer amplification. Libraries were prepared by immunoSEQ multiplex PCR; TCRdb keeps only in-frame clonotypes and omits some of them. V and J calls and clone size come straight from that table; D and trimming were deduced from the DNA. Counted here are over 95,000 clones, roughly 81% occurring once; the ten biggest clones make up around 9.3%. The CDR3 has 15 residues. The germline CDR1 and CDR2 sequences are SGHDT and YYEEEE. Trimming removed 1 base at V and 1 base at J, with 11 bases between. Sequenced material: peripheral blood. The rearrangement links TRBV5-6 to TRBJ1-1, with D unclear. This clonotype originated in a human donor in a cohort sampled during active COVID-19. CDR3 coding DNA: TGTGCCAGCAGCTTGTTTGCACGCGCGAACACTGAAGCTTTCTTT. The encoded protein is CASSLFARANTEAFF.